Sequencing of this TCR beta chain was carried out in a study of T cell repertoires in cytomegalovirus infection. Across the whole study: Well-studied HLA-B-restricted CMV epitopes were used in the study alongside recently identified HLA-C-restricted ones. Public TCR beta signatures were indicative of both CMV infection and a matching HLA type. Findings of the study overall: Cumulative frequency of public TCR beta families picked out carriers of CMV plus the relevant HLA.

The table lists this clonotype with many counts. Its specificity is unknown. MiXCR, run by TCRdb on the reads, gives a single entry per CDR3 protein. The data hold 600,000 to 700,000 distinct CDR3 sequences, with roughly a third observed a single time. The TCR originated in a human donor in good health (CMV status not recorded). Some clones in this sample may be carry-over from other donors' samples. Source: cultured PBMCs, taken from culture after CMV antigen stimulation.

CDR3 residues: CASSRRVVQGAGNEQFF. CDR3 nucleotides: TGTGCCAGCAGCCGTAGAGTGGTACAGGGGGCAGGGAATGAGCAGTTCTTC. This chain connects TRBV7-2 to TRBJ2-1; 9 nucleotides match TRBD1. CDR1 and CDR2 from the germline V gene are SGHTA and FQGNSA. This CDR3 is built from 17 residues. V shed 5 bases, J shed 7 bases, and the junction held 15 bases outside the gene matches.